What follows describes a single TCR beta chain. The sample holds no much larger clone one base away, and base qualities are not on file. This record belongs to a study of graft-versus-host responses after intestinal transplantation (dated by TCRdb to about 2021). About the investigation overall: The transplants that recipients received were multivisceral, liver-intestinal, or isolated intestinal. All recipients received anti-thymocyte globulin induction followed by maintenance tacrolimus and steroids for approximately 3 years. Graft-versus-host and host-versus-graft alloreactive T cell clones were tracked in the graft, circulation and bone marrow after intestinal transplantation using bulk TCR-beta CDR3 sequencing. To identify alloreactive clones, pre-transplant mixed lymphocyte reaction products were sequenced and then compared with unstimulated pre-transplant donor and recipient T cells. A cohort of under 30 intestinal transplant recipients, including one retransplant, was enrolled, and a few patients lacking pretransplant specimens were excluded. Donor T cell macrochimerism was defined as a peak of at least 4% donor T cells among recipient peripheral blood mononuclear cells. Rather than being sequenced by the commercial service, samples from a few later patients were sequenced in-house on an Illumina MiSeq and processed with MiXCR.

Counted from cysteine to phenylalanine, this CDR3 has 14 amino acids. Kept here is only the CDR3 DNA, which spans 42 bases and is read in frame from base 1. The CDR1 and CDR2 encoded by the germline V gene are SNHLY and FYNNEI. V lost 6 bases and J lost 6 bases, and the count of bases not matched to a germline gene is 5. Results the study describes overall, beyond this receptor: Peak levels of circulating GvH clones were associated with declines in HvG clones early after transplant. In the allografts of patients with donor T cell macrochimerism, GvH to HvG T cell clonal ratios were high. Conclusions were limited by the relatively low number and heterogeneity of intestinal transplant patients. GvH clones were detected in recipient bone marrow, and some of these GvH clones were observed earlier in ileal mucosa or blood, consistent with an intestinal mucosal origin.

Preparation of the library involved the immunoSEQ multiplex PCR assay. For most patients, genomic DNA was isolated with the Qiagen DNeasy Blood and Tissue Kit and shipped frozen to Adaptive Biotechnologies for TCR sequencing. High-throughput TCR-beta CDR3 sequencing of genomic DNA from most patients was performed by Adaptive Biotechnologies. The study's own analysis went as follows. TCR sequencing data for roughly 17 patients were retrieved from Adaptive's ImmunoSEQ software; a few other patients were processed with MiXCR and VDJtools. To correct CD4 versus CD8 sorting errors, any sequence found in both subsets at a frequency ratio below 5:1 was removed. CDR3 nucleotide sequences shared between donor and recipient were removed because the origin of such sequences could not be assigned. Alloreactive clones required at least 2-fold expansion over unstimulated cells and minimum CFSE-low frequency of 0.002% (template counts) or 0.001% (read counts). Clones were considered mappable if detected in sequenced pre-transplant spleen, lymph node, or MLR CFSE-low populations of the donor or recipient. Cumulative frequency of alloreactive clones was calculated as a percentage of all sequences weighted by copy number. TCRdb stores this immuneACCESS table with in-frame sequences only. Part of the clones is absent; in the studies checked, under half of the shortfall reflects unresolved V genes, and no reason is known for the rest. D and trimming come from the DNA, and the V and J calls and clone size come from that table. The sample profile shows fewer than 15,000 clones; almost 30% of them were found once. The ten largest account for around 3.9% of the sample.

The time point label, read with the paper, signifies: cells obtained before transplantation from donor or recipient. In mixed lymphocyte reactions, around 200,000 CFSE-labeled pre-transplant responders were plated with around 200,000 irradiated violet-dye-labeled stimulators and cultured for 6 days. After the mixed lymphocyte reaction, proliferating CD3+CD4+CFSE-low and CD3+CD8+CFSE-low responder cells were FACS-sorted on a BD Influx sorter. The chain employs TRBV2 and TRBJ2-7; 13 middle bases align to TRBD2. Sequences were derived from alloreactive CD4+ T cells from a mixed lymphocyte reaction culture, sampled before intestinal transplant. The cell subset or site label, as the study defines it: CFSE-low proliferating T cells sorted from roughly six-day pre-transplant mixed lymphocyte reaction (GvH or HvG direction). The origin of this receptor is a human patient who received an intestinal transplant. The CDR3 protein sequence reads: CASRGTSGTREQYF. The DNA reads TGTGCCAGCAGGGGGACTAGCGGGACTCGCGAGCAGTACTTC.